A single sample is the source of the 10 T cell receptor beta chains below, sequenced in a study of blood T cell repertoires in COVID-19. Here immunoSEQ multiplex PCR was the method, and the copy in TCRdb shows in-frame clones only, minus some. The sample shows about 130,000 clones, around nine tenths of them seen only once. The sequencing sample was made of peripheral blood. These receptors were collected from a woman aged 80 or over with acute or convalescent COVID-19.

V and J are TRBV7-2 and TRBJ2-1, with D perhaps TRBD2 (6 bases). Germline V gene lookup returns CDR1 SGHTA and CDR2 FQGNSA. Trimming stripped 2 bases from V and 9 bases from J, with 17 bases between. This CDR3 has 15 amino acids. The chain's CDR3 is CASSLRTGASSEQFF. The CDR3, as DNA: TGTGCCAGCAGCTTACGTACGGGAGCATCAAGTGAGCAGTTCTTC.

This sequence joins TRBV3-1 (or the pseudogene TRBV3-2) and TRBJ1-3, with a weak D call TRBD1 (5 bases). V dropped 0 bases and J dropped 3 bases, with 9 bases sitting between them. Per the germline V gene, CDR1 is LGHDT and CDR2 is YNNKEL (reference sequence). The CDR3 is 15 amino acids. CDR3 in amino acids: CASSQDIQVGNTIYF. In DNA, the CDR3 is TGTGCCAGCAGCCAAGATATACAGGTTGGAAACACCATATATTTT.

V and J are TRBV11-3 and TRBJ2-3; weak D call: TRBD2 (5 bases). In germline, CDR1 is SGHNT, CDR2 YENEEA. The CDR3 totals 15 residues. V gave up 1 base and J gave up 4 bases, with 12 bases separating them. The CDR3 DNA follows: TGTGCCAGCAGCTTAGGGCAGCGGTCCGCAGATACGCAGTATTTT. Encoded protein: CASSLGQRSADTQYF.

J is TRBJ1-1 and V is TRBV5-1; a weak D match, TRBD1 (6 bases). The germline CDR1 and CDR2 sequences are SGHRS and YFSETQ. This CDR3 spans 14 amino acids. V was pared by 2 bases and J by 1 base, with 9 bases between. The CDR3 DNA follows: TGCGCCAGCAGCTTACAGGGCTGGAACACTGAAGCTTTCTTT. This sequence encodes CASSLQGWNTEAFF.

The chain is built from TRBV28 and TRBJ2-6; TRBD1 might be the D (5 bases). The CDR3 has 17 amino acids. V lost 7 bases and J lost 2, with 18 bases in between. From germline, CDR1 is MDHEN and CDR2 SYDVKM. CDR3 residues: CASTFGRGFAGANVLTF. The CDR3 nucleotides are TGTGCCAGCACCTTTGGAAGGGGATTCGCTGGGGCCAACGTCCTGACTTTC.

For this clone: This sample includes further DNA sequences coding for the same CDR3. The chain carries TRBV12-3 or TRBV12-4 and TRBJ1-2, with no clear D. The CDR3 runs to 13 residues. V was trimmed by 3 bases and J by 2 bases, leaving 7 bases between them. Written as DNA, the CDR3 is TGTGCCAGCAGTTTGGCCAGAAACTATGGCTACACCTTC. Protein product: CASSLARNYGYTF.

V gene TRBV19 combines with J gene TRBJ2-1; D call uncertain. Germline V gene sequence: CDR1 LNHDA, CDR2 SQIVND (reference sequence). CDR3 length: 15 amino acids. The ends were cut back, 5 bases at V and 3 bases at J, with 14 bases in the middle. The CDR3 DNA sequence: TGTGCCAGTAGTGTGTACGAGACATACTACAATGAGCAGTTCTTC. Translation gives CASSVYETYYNEQFF. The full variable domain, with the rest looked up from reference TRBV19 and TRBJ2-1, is DGGITQSPKYLFRKEGQNVTLSCEQNLNHDAMYWYRQDPGQGLRLIYYSQIVNDFQKGDIAEGYSVSREKKESFPLTVTSAQKNPTAFYLCASSVYETYYNEQFFGPGTRLTVL.

CDR3 residues: CASSMLTTEDGTASLGDYNEQFF. Written as DNA, the CDR3 is TGTGCCAGCAGCATGTTGACCACGGAAGACGGGACAGCATCGCTTGGTGATTACAATGAGCAGTTCTTC. The gene calls are TRBV21-1 and TRBJ2-1; the D call TRBD1 from the table was never checked on the DNA. TRBV21-1 is annotated as a pseudogene. This CDR3 has 23 amino acids.

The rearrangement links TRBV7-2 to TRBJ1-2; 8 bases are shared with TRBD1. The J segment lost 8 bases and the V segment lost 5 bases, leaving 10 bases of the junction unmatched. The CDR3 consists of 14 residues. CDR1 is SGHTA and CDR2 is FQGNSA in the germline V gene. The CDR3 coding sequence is TGTGCCAGCAGCGGTGGACAGGGACCTACGGGCTACACCTTC. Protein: CASSGGQGPTGYTF.

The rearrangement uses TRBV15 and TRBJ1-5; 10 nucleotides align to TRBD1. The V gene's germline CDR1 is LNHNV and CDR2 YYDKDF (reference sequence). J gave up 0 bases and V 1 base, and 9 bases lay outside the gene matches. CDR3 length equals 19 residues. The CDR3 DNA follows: TGTGCCACCAGCAGAGTTTGGGACAGGGGACTCTATAGCAATCAGCCCCAGCATTTT. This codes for CATSRVWDRGLYSNQPQHF. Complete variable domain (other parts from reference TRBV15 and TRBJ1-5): DAMVIQNPRYQVTQFGKPVTLSCSQTLNHNVMYWYQQKSSQAPKLLFHYYDKDFNNEADTPDNFQSRRPNTSFCFLDIRSPGLGDTAMYLCATSRVWDRGLYSNQPQHFGDGTRLSIL.